The T cell receptor (beta chain) described here comes from a study of tumor and adjacent non-tumor tissue in lung cancer. Study-wide results and limits: TCR diversity was significantly greater in tumor than normal lung tissue.

A modified ARM-PCR protocol with three rounds of nested PCR amplified TCRbeta. TCRdb re-called the multiplex PCR reads with MiXCR, one entry per CDR3 protein. The sample includes over 100,000 distinct CDR3 sequences, roughly three fifths of them seen just once. Turning to this clonotype: Its antigen is unidentified. Relative to the germline gene, one junction end is altered; a read error may explain this.

Per germline, CDR1 SGHAT and CDR2 FQDESV (reference sequence). The CDR3 has 14 residues. RNA was extracted from bulk tissue without any cell sorting. More than 3 cm separated this lung sample from the edge of the tumor. The clonotype comes from a man aged 55 to 70 with non-small cell lung cancer. Sequencing was done on a sample of distant non-tumor lung tissue. The chain recombines TRBV11-1 with TRBJ1-1, with TRBD1 matching 9 bases. The CDR3 sequence: CASTRGQGNSEAFF. CDR3 DNA: TGTGCCAGCACCAGGGGACAGGGAAACAGTGAAGCTTTCTTT.